This is a list of T cell receptor beta chains from one sample in a study of cytomegalovirus exposure and HLA in healthy donors. TCRdb's table, derived via immunoSEQ multiplex PCR, lists solely in-frame clones and lacks some. In the table there are tens of thousands of clones, about 60% of which are singletons. What was sequenced was PBMCs. The source is a man aged 25-45 years in good health and CMV-seropositive. Each CDR3 is given with its conserved first and last residue. A D gene is named only where the DNA matches it firmly. Some rows mark clone size as missing; the rest say once, few, many or name a class of expanded clone.

.,.,TRBJ2-1,TRBV7-9,CASFNLELNEQFF,TGTGCCAGCTTTAACTTAGAGCTCAATGAGCAGTTCTTC
once,TRBD1,TRBJ2-2,TRBV7-2,CASSLGTVATGELFF,TGTGCCAGCAGCTTGGGGACAGTAGCTACCGGGGAGCTGTTTTTT
.,.,TRBJ2-1,TRBV2,CAMAAGSYNEQFF,TGTGCCATGGCGGCGGGTAGTTACAATGAGCAGTTCTTC
.,.,TRBJ2-1,TRBV7-9,CASSSRASASSYNEQFF,TGTGCCAGCAGTTCTAGGGCTAGCGCGAGCTCCTACAATGAGCAGTTCTTC
.,.,TRBJ1-3,TRBV4-3,CASSQPSGNTIYF,TGCGCCAGCAGCCAACCTTCTGGAAACACCATATATTTT
.,TRBD2,TRBJ2-3,TRBV7-6,CASSLAGRTDTQYF,TGTGCCAGCAGCCTAGCGGGGCGCACAGATACGCAGTATTTT
.,TRBD1,TRBJ2-5,TRBV14,CASSHPETGERETQYF,TGTGCCAGCAGCCACCCTGAGACAGGGGAACGAGAGACCCAGTACTTC
.,.,TRBJ2-5,TRBV5-1,CASRWSQETQYF,TGCGCCAGCAGATGGAGCCAAGAGACCCAGTACTTC
.,TRBD2,TRBJ2-5,TRBV6-6,CASSRGTSVGPQYF,TGTGCCAGCAGCCGCGGGACTAGCGTTGGCCCCCAGTACTTC
.,.,TRBJ2-3,TRBV2,CASRGTRTDTQYF,TGTGCCAGCAGAGGGACTCGCACAGATACGCAGTATTTT
once,.,TRBJ1-2,TRBV7-9,CASSPRQVEINYGYTF,TGTGCCAGCAGCCCCAGGCAGGTCGAGATTAACTATGGCTACACCTTC
few,.,TRBJ2-7,TRBV6-1,CASSEGQRVYEQYF,TGTGCCAGCAGTGAAGGACAGAGAGTCTACGAGCAGTACTTC
.,.,TRBJ2-1,TRBV18,CASSPGASSIEQFF,TGTGCCAGCTCACCGGGGGCTTCATCGATTGAGCAGTTCTTC
few,TRBD1,TRBJ1-3,TRBV2,CASIFAGGSSWGNTIYF,TGTGCCAGCATATTCGCAGGGGGCTCATCGTGGGGAAACACCATATATTTT
.,.,TRBJ1-2,TRBV30,CARMGGTNYGYTF,TGTGCCCGAATGGGGGGTACGAACTATGGCTACACCTTC
.,.,TRBJ1-2,TRBV28,CASSFNGYGYTF,TGTGCCAGCAGTTTTAACGGCTATGGCTACACCTTC
few,.,TRBJ1-2,TRBV7-9,CASSQTRVNYGYTF,TGTGCCAGCAGCCAAACTCGAGTGAACTATGGCTACACCTTC
.,TRBD2,TRBJ2-7,TRBV11-2,CASSGGLAGVDIYEQYF,TGTGCCAGCAGCGGGGGACTAGCGGGAGTGGATATCTACGAGCAGTACTTC
.,TRBD2,TRBJ2-1,TRBV9,CASSEGLAISYNEQFF,TGTGCCAGCAGCGAGGGACTAGCGATTTCCTACAATGAGCAGTTCTTC
.,TRBD2,TRBJ2-7,TRBV11-2,CATRSSGFSYEQYF,TGTGCCACGAGATCTAGCGGTTTCTCCTACGAGCAGTACTTC
.,TRBD1,TRBJ2-7,TRBV7-9,CASAGTGTYEQYF,TGTGCCAGTGCGGGGACAGGGACCTACGAGCAGTACTTC
.,.,TRBJ1-1,TRBV6-1,CASSVQGGDTEAFF,TGTGCCAGCAGTGTTCAGGGTGGCGACACTGAAGCTTTCTTT
.,.,TRBJ2-1,TRBV5-6,CASSLSWGPYNEQFF,TGTGCCAGCAGCTTGTCGTGGGGCCCCTACAATGAGCAGTTCTTC
.,TRBD2,TRBJ2-7,TRBV11-2,CASSPQGRAGVGEQYF,TGTGCCAGCAGCCCCCAGGGGCGAGCGGGAGTAGGCGAGCAGTACTTC
.,.,TRBJ1-5,TRBV10-1,CASSEEGDSNQPQHF,TGCGCCAGCAGTGAGGAGGGAGATAGCAATCAGCCCCAGCATTTT
few,.,TRBJ1-5,TRBV7-7,CASSATQLGYRVYSNQPQHF,TGTGCCAGCAGCGCTACCCAACTCGGTTACAGAGTTTATAGCAATCAGCCCCAGCATTTT
few,.,TRBJ2-5,TRBV5-6,CASSLRERETQYF,TGTGCCAGCAGCTTGCGGGAGAGAGAGACCCAGTACTTC
.,.,TRBJ2-7,TRBV19,CASSMIGGEQYF,TGTGCCAGTAGTATGATTGGAGGCGAGCAGTACTTC
.,.,TRBJ2-7,TRBV18,CASSPRGTSYEQYF,TGTGCCAGCTCACCAAGGGGGACATCCTACGAGCAGTACTTC
.,.,TRBJ2-3,TRBV25-1,CASRGGWQYF,TGTGCCAGCAGAGGGGGATGGCAGTATTTT
once,TRBD1,TRBJ1-1,TRBV6-5,CASSYTGVNTEAFF,TGTGCCAGCAGTTACACAGGGGTGAACACTGAAGCTTTCTTT